These 18 T cell receptor beta chains share one sample of origin, sequenced in a study of tumour-infiltrating T cells in Burkitt lymphoma. Method: immunoSEQ multiplex PCR; TCRdb's copy keeps in-frame clones and lacks some. The data show more than 2,000 clones, with nearly 25% seen just once and around 17% held by the top ten. Sequencing input: tumor tissue from a relapse. The receptors originated from a human donor with relapsed Burkitt lymphoma. Some clones in this sample may be carry-over from other donors' samples.

The chain links TRBV6-5 to TRBJ2-1; no definite D call. The CDR3 is made up of 14 amino acids. Looked up from germline, CDR1 is MNHEY and CDR2 is SVGAGI. Trimming took 8 bases from V and 4 from J, leaving 15 bases between them. The CDR3 region has the DNA TGTGCCAGCGGATACAGCCTGACGTACAATGAGCAGTTCTTC. Its protein product is CASGYSLTYNEQFF.

The rearrangement uses TRBV5-4 and TRBJ2-5; the D is unclear. CDR1 and CDR2 from the germline V gene are SGHNT and YYREEE (reference sequence). The CDR3 is 12 residues long. Trimming took off 3 bases at V and 5 bases at J, with 8 bases between the two ends. CDR3 loop: CASSYLWETQYF. The CDR3 nucleotides are TGTGCCAGCAGCTACTTATGGGAGACCCAGTACTTC. Supplemented by reference TRBV5-4 and TRBJ2-5, the full variable domain reads ETGVTQSPTHLIKTRGQQVTLRCSSQSGHNTVSWYQQALGQGPQFIFQYYREEENGRGNFPPRFSGLQFPNYSSELNVNALELDDSALYLCASSYLWETQYFGPGTRLLVL.

This clone was observed a handful of times. The chain recombines TRBV4-2 with TRBJ2-7; D tentatively reads TRBD1 or TRBD2 (5 bases each). Germline V gene data show CDR1 as LGHNA and CDR2 as YNFKEQ. V shed 0 bases and J shed 3 bases, with 9 bases lying between them. The CDR3 is 14 amino acids. The CDR3 sequence is CASSQEGTVYEQYF. The CDR3 nucleotides are TGTGCCAGCAGCCAAGAAGGGACGGTCTACGAGCAGTACTTC.

The J gene is TRBJ2-7, the V gene TRBV29-1, with D uncertain. V lost 5 bases, J lost 5 bases, and 13 bases lay in between. The germline CDR1 and CDR2 sequences are SQVTM and ANQGSEA. The CDR3 runs 12 residues. CDR3 in amino acids: CSVLGPLNEQYF. CDR3 DNA: TGCAGCGTTTTGGGCCCCTTGAACGAGCAGTACTTC.

This clone was detected a few times. This chain joins TRBV5-4 and TRBJ1-6; the D is unclear. From germline, CDR1 is SGHNT and CDR2 YYREEE (reference sequence). This CDR3 is 14 amino acids long. Trimming removed 2 bases at V and 7 bases at J, with 10 bases between. The CDR3 reads CASSLSWSNSPLHF. The CDR3 nucleotides read TGTGCCAGCAGCTTATCTTGGAGCAATTCACCCCTCCACTTT.

The rearrangement joins TRBV7-9 to TRBJ2-3; the D gene is possibly TRBD1 (6 bases). The CDR3 sequence is 15 residues long. Germline assignment: CDR1 SEHNR and CDR2 FQNEAQ (reference sequence). With 0 bases removed from V and 3 bases from J, the gap between germline ends came to 10 bases. CDR3 coding DNA: TGTGCCAGCAGCTTAGCCGGGACAAGGACAGATACGCAGTATTTT. It specifies CASSLAGTRTDTQYF.

V usage is TRBV6-5 and J usage is TRBJ1-3, with 8 bases lining up with TRBD1. The CDR3 contains 14 residues. With V trimmed by 6 bases and J by 4 bases, 5 bases remained unmatched. Germline CDR1 is MNHEY and CDR2 is SVGAGI. The CDR3 loop reads CASRQQGGGNTIYF. CDR3 coding DNA: TGTGCCAGCAGGCAACAGGGGGGAGGAAACACCATATATTTT.

By share of the sample, this clone is large. The chain combines TRBV15 with TRBJ1-2; D gene ambiguous. From germline, CDR1 is LNHNV and CDR2 YYDKDF (reference sequence). The CDR3 consists of 13 residues. Trimming shortened V by 4 bases and J by 3 bases, and 9 bases separated the two germline ends. This CDR3 is CATSTVPHYGYTF. CDR3 DNA: TGTGCCACCAGCACGGTCCCCCACTATGGCTACACCTTC.

The rearrangement uses TRBV9 and TRBJ2-2; TRBD1 is a possible D gene (5 bases). V was clipped by 0 bases and J by 6 bases, with 15 bases between them. The CDR3 has 16 amino acids. Germline V lookup: CDR1 SGDLS, CDR2 YYNGEE. In DNA form, the CDR3 reads TGTGCCAGCAGCGTAGTAAGGGGCGAAATTCCCGGGGAGCTGTTTTTT. It yields the protein CASSVVRGEIPGELFF.

The chain is built from TRBV5-6 and TRBJ2-7; maybe TRBD1 (5 bases). CDR3 length equals 14 residues. CDR1 is SGHDT and CDR2 is YYEEEE in the germline V gene. V gave up 1 base and J gave up 6 bases, with 14 bases separating them. The CDR3 spells CASSLSQGRGEQYF. Written as DNA, the CDR3 is TGTGCCAGCAGCTTGAGCCAGGGAAGGGGCGAGCAGTACTTC.

CDR3 sequence: CASSLRGFGNQPQHF. In DNA form, the CDR3 reads TGTGCCAGCAGTTTAAGGGGTTTTGGTAATCAGCCCCAGCATTTT. J is TRBJ1-5 and V is TRBV27; D possibly corresponds to TRBD1 (5 bases). Germline loops: CDR1 MNHEY, CDR2 SMNVEV (reference sequence). CDR3 size: 15 residues. Between the trimmed V and J ends, which lost 2 bases and 4 bases, there was a span of 12 bases.

This chain links TRBV2 with TRBJ2-3; no reliable D call. Trimming removed 6 bases at V and 2 bases at J, with 6 bases between. CDR1 is SNHLY, CDR2 FYNNEI, per germline. The CDR3 is 12 residues long. The CDR3 sequence: CASSMDTDTQYF. CDR3 DNA sequence: TGTGCCAGCAGCATGGACACAGATACGCAGTATTTT.

This clone was recorded a few times. The chain employs TRBV5-6 and TRBJ1-1; the D is unclear. V lost 2 bases to trimming and J lost 4 bases, with 6 bases between them. The CDR3 contains 12 residues. The V gene's germline CDR1 is SGHDT and CDR2 YYEEEE. As DNA, the CDR3 is TGTGCCAGCAGCTTTTGGGTCACTGAAGCTTTCTTT. Translated, it gives CASSFWVTEAFF.

This clone was seen a few times. The chain is built from TRBV5-1 and TRBJ2-5; 9 nucleotides agree with TRBD1. Germline-derived CDR1 and CDR2 are SGHRS and YFSETQ. The CDR3 consists of 15 residues. The J segment lost 6 bases and the V segment lost 0 bases, leaving 6 bases of the junction unmatched. The CDR3 region has the DNA TGCGCCAGCAGCTTGGATGGACAGGGGATGCAGACCCAGTACTTC. This gives the protein CASSLDGQGMQTQYF.

V gene TRBV10-3 combines with J gene TRBJ2-7, with TRBD1 matching 9 bases. V gave up 2 bases and J gave up 4 bases; unmatched junction bases: 6. The CDR3 runs 15 residues. Per the germline V gene, CDR1 is ENHRY and CDR2 is SYGVKD. The CDR3 region is CAISEPWTGVYEQYF. The CDR3 bases are TGTGCCATCAGTGAGCCCTGGACAGGGGTTTACGAGCAGTACTTC.

The gene calls are TRBV7-8 and TRBJ1-1, with D maybe TRBD1 (5 bases). Germline CDR1 is SGHVS and CDR2 is FQNEAQ. The CDR3 sequence is 14 residues long. Trimming removed 2 bases at V and 1 base at J, with 8 bases between. CDR3 nucleotides: TGTGCCAGCAGCTTACCGGGGGGGAACACTGAAGCTTTCTTT. Translated: CASSLPGGNTEAFF.

This clone has just one count. V gene TRBV5-5 combines with J gene TRBJ2-7, with D perhaps TRBD2 (6 bases). The CDR3 is 15 amino acids. Trimming took off 4 bases at V and 4 bases at J, with 18 bases between the two ends. Per the germline V gene, CDR1 is SGHKS and CDR2 is YYEKEE (reference sequence). The CDR3 loop is CASSPSGGEGYEQYF. DNA of the CDR3: TGTGCCAGCAGCCCCAGTGGCGGGGAAGGGTACGAGCAGTACTTC.

The rearrangement joins TRBV4-1 to TRBJ1-2; D is unclear. The CDR3 has 16 residues. The V end lost 0 bases, the J end lost 1 base, and 12 bases lay between the germline ends. Germline CDR1 MGHRA, CDR2 YSYEKL. For the CDR3, the DNA is TGCGCCAGCAGCCAAGAACCCCGGATGTTTAACTATGGCTACACCTTC. Translated: CASSQEPRMFNYGYTF.